These 15 T cell receptor beta chains came from one sample sequenced in a study of blood T cell repertoires in COVID-19. The protocol was immunoSEQ multiplex PCR, while the TCRdb copy is restricted to in-frame clones and leaves out a portion. The table lists some 120,000 clones, around four fifths of them singletons. Sequencing was performed on peripheral blood. These receptors all come from a man under 40 with acute or convalescent COVID-19.

The chain combines TRBV27 with TRBJ1-4, with D unclear. V was trimmed by 2 bases and J by 7 bases, leaving 17 bases between them. The CDR3 length is 16 residues. From germline, CDR1 is MNHEY and CDR2 SMNVEV (reference sequence). The CDR3 loop reads CASSLNSVPQAEKLFF. DNA for the CDR3: TGTGCCAGCAGTTTAAATTCGGTACCCCAGGCTGAAAAACTGTTTTTT. The full variable domain, with the rest looked up from reference TRBV27 and TRBJ1-4, is EAQVTQNPRYLITVTGKKLTVTCSQNMNHEYMSWYRQDPGLGLRQIYYSMNVEVTDKGDVPEGYKVSRKEKRNFPLILESPSPNQTSLYFCASSLNSVPQAEKLFFGSGTQLSVL.

This clone appeared a few times. The chain employs TRBV27 and TRBJ1-2, with TRBD1 identical over 8 bases. J was trimmed by 8 bases and V by 5 bases; bases with no gene match: 10. This CDR3 is 14 amino acids long. CDR1 MNHEY and CDR2 SMNVEV come from the germline V gene (reference sequence). This chain's CDR3 is CASSPDRGTGGYTF. The CDR3 region has the DNA TGTGCCAGCAGTCCCGACAGGGGTACGGGCGGCTACACCTTC.

The count of this clone is one. The V call is TRBV2, the J call TRBJ1-5; 7 bases align to TRBD1. V was clipped by 4 bases and J by 4 bases; unmatched bases: 4. The CDR3 is 14 amino acids. Germline CDR1 reads SNHLY; CDR2 reads FYNNEI. CDR3 region: CASSVSRGNQPQHF. The CDR3 DNA is TGTGCCAGCAGTGTTTCCAGGGGGAATCAGCCCCAGCATTTT. The full variable domain, with the rest looked up from reference TRBV2 and TRBJ1-5, is EPEVTQTPSHQVTQMGQEVILRCVPISNHLYFYWYRQILGQKVEFLVSFYNNEISEKSEIFDDQFSVERPDGSNFTLKIRSTKLEDSAMYFCASSVSRGNQPQHFGDGTRLSIL.

The genes are TRBV18 and TRBJ1-2, with TRBD1 as a possible D gene (6 bases). The ends were cut back, 4 bases at V and 2 bases at J, with 14 bases in the middle. The CDR3 runs 15 residues. CDR1 and CDR2 (germline): KGHSH, LQKENI. The CDR3 nucleotides are TGTGCCAGCTCACTCCCAGGGGCGCCGAACTATGGCTACACCTTC. The encoded protein is CASSLPGAPNYGYTF.

V usage is TRBV9 and J usage is TRBJ2-4; the match to TRBD1 covers 11 bases. Germline CDR1 and CDR2: SGDLS and YYNGEE. The junction had 3 bases not matched to a gene; V was cut back by 3 bases and J by 1 base. The CDR3 is 16 amino acids. This CDR3 is CASSAGQGAAKNIQYF. The CDR3 bases are TGTGCCAGCAGCGCCGGACAGGGGGCGGCCAAAAACATTCAGTACTTC.

This chain connects TRBV29-1 to TRBJ2-3; TRBD2 aligns across 7 bases. Trimming took 4 bases from V and 0 from J; bases not matched to a gene: 7. There are 15 residues in the CDR3. CDR1 is SQVTM and CDR2 is ANQGSEA in the germline V gene. CDR3 protein: CSVVSLADSTDTQYF. The CDR3 DNA reads as TGCAGCGTTGTGAGTCTAGCGGACAGCACAGATACGCAGTATTTT.

V and J are TRBV12-3 or TRBV12-4 and TRBJ2-2; D is possibly TRBD2 (6 bases). This CDR3 is 13 amino acids long. V was trimmed by 5 bases and J by 8 bases, leaving 12 bases between them. The CDR3 is CASSERLGGELFF. Written as DNA, the CDR3 is TGTGCCAGCAGTGAACGACTAGGAGGGGAGCTGTTTTTT.

This chain connects TRBV6-4 to TRBJ1-5, with D uncertain. Trimming cost V 3 bases and J 4 bases, with 10 bases left between them. Germline-derived CDR1 and CDR2 are MRHNA and SNTAGT. The CDR3 sequence is 14 residues long. CDR3 sequence: CASSEYAGNQPQHF. The DNA of the CDR3 is TGTGCCAGCAGTGAGTACGCGGGGAATCAGCCCCAGCATTTT.

V usage is TRBV4-1 and J usage is TRBJ1-1; no clear D. Germline V gives CDR1 MGHRA, CDR2 YSYEKL. CDR3 length: 13 residues. V lost 1 base and J lost 3, with 6 bases in between. Here the CDR3 DNA reads TGCGCCAGCAGCCAAGCTACGCACACTGAAGCTTTCTTT. Its protein is CASSQATHTEAFF.

The chain links TRBV4-3 to TRBJ2-5, with 12 positions matching TRBD2. Unmatched junction bases numbered 9, after V lost 0 bases and J lost 4 bases. The CDR3 totals 18 residues. Per the germline V gene, CDR1 is LGHNA and CDR2 is YSLEER. CDR3 sequence (DNA): TGCGCCAGCAGCCAAGAGAGGGTCCTAGCGGGGGGGCCAGAGACCCAGTACTTC. Protein sequence: CASSQERVLAGGPETQYF.

This chain joins TRBV4-1 and TRBJ1-1; weak D call: TRBD1 (5 bases). Germline CDR1 reads MGHRA; CDR2 reads YSYEKL. Deletions cut 0 bases from V and 5 bases from J, with 10 bases between. The CDR3 consists of 14 residues. The DNA of the CDR3 is TGCGCCAGCAGCCAAGACAATGGGGGGACTGAAGCTTTCTTT. Its protein product is CASSQDNGGTEAFF.

This clone turned up a few times. The chain is built from TRBV11-3 and TRBJ2-1; the match to TRBD2 covers 12 bases. The CDR3 contains 17 residues. J gave up 6 bases and V 1 base, and 7 bases lay outside the gene matches. Germline values: CDR1 SGHNT, CDR2 YENEEA. CDR3 protein: CASSLGASGRAGNEQFF. The CDR3 DNA sequence: TGTGCCAGCAGCTTAGGGGCTAGCGGGAGGGCCGGCAATGAGCAGTTCTTC.

The J gene is TRBJ1-2, the V gene TRBV2; 7 nucleotides align to TRBD1. The CDR3 sequence is 13 residues long. Looked up from germline, CDR1 is SNHLY and CDR2 is FYNNEI. After removal of 6 bases from V and 6 bases from J, the junction contained 7 bases not matched to a gene. The CDR3 loop reads CASRRLDRDGYTF. DNA of the CDR3: TGTGCCAGCAGGAGACTCGACAGGGATGGCTACACCTTC.

The chain combines TRBV18 with TRBJ2-1; TRBD1 matches at 10 bases. Germline CDR1 is KGHSH and CDR2 is LQKENI. This CDR3 contains 14 residues. The trim removed 3 bases at V and 6 bases at J, leaving 2 bases unmatched. CDR3 region: CASSPGQGGNEQFF. The CDR3 DNA reads TGTGCCAGCTCACCCGGACAGGGGGGCAATGAGCAGTTCTTC. The complete variable domain, with remaining parts taken from reference TRBV18 and TRBJ2-1, reads NAGVMQNPRHLVRRRGQEARLRCSPMKGHSHVYWYRQLPEEGLKFMVYLQKENIIDESGMPKERFSAEFPKEGPSILRIQQVVRGDSAAYFCASSPGQGGNEQFFGPGTRLTVL.

The rearrangement joins TRBV28 to TRBJ1-2, with 8 bases matching TRBD1. V trimming: 6 bases; J trimming: 2 bases; junction bases outside the gene matches: 8. Germline values: CDR1 MDHEN, CDR2 SYDVKM. This CDR3 spans 15 amino acids. The CDR3 reads CASRAPTGANYGYTF. The CDR3 DNA reads as TGTGCCAGCAGGGCCCCGACAGGGGCCAACTATGGCTACACCTTC.